A selection of T cell receptor beta chains follows, all from one sample in a study of early T cells in non-severe SARS-CoV-2 infection. One entry per CDR3 protein, called by TCRdb with MiXCR from the 5' RACE reads. The sample consists of roughly 69,000 distinct CDR3 sequences, 9% to 10% of them appearing once. The input for sequencing was whole blood, taken at baseline. These receptors were collected from an adult who was a healthcare worker with PCR-confirmed SARS-CoV-2 infection or an uninfected control (not recorded which). Both conserved end residues are trimmed from each CDR3.

v_gene | CDR3aa
TRBV12-3/TRBV12-4 | ASSPGSHYGYT
TRBV20-1 | SALPHVNTEAF
TRBV2 | ASSYGGVGELF
TRBV7-9 | ASSLFNGGFATTEAF
TRBV29-1 | SVEREYEQY
TRBV3-1 | ASSQGQGENIQY
TRBV20-1 | SLRDDNEQF
TRBV2 | ASSLAWAISGNTIY
TRBV3-1 | ASSLLRSYT
TRBV20-1 | SARDVRSYEQY
TRBV20-1 | SAEAREAGYNEQF
TRBV4-1 | ASSQDLPSLLWDRSNSPLH
TRBV12-3/TRBV12-4 | ASSSRLAGGIEQF
TRBV20-1 | SARRIAEAQETQY
TRBV27 | ASSSLGGTEAF
TRBV7-2 | ASTQRAGGMEGYT
TRBV7-2 | ASSFSGGNSYEQY
TRBV7-3 | ASSSGLAGDTDTQY
TRBV4-3 | ASSPGASGSTDTQY
TRBV21-1 | ASSKEEGSGNTIY
TRBV27 | ASKITVNTEAF
TRBV7-9 | ASSETTSGKNIQY
TRBV7-9 | ASSLGVLDEQY
TRBV28 | AGGTSGSDEQY
TRBV5-6 | ASRRDNEAF
TRBV6-2/TRBV6-3 | ASSMGLGFYEQY
TRBV20-1 | SARKTGGTNYEQY
TRBV7-2 | ASSSNLRQPQH